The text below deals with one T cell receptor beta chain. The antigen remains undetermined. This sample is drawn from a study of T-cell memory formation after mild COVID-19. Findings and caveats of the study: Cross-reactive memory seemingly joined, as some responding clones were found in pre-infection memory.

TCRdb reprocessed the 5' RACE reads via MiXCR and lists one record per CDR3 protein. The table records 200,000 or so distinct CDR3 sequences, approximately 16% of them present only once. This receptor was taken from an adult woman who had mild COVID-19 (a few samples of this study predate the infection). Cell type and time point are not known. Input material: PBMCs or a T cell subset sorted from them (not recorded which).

The CDR3 region is CASSEQGSTEAFF. Here the CDR3 DNA reads TGTGCCAGCAGTGAACAGGGAAGCACTGAAGCTTTCTTT. This chain connects TRBV6-5 to TRBJ1-1, with a weak D call TRBD1 (6 bases). CDR1 and CDR2 from the germline V gene are MNHEY and SVGAGI. The CDR3 loop spans 13 amino acids. V lost 5 bases and J 4 bases, leaving 11 bases between the germline ends.